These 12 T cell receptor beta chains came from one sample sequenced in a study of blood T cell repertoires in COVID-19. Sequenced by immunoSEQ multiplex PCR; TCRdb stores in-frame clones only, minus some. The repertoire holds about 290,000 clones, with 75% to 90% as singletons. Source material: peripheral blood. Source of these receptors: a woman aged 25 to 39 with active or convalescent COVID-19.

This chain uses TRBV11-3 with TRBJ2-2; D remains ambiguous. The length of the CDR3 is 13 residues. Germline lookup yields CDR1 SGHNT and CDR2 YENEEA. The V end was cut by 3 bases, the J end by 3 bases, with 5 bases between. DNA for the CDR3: TGTGCCAGCAGCTTTACACACACCGGGGAGCTGTTTTTT. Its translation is CASSFTHTGELFF.

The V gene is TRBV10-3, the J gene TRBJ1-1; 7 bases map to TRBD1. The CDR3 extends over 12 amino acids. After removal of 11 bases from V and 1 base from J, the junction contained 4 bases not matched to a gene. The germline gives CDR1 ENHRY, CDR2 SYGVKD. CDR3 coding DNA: TGTGCCTCCGGGACAGCGAACACTGAAGCTTTCTTT. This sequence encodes CASGTANTEAFF.

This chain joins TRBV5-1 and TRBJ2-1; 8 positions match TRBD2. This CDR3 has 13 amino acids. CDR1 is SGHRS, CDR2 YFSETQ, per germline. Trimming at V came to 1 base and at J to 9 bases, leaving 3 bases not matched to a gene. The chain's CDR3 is CASSLTGGPEQFF. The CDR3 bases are TGCGCCAGCAGCTTGACGGGGGGGCCTGAGCAGTTCTTC. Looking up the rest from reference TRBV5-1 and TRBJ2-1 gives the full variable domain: KAGVTQTPRYLIKTRGQQVTLSCSPISGHRSVSWYQQTPGQGLQFLFEYFSETQRNKGNFPGRFSGRQFSNSRSEMNVSTLELGDSALYLCASSLTGGPEQFFGPGTRLTVL.

CDR3 coding DNA: TGCAGTGCTAGTCGGTCAGGTGGAACTAATGAAAAACTGTTTTTT. Protein: CSASRSGGTNEKLFF. This chain connects TRBV20-1 to TRBJ1-4; no definite D call. Per the germline V gene, CDR1 is DFQATT and CDR2 is SNEGSKA (reference sequence). With 3 bases removed from V and 1 base from J, the gap between germline ends came to 12 bases. The CDR3 has 15 amino acids.

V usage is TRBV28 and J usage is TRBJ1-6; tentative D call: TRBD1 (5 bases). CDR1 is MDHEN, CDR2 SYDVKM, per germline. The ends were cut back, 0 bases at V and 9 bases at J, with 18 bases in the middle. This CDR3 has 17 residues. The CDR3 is CASSLWPVGGAFSPLHF. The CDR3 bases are TGTGCCAGCAGTTTATGGCCCGTCGGGGGAGCTTTTTCACCCCTCCACTTT.

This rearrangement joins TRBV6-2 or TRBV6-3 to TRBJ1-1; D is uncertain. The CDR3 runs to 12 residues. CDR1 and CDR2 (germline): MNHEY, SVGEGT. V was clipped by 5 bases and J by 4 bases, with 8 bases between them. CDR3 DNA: TGTGCCAGCAGTCCAAGAGTCACTGAAGCTTTCTTT. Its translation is CASSPRVTEAFF.

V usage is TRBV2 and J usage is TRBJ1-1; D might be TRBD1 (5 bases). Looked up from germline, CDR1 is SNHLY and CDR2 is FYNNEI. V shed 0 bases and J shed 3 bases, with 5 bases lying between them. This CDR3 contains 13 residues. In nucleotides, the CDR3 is TGTGCCAGCAGTGAAGCGGGGCACACTGAAGCTTTCTTT. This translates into CASSEAGHTEAFF.

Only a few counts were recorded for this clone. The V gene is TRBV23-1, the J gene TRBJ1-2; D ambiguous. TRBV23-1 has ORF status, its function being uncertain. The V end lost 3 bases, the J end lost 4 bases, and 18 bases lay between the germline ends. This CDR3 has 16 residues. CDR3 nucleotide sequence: TGCGCCAGCAGTCATAAAGGAGGTGGCGGGAGCTATGGCTACACCTTC. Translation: CASSHKGGGGSYGYTF.

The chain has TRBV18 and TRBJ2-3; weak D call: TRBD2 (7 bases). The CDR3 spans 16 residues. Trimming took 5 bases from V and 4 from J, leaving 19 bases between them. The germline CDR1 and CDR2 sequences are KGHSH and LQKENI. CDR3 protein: CASSGPRGGRSDTQYF. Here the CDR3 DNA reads TGTGCCAGCTCAGGCCCCCGCGGGGGCCGCTCAGATACGCAGTATTTT.

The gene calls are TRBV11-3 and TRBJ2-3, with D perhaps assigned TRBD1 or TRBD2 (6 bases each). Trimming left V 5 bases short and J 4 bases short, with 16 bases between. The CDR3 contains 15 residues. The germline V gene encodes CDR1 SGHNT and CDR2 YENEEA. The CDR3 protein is CASSIGGPSADTQYF. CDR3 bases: TGTGCCAGCAGCATAGGGGGTCCTAGCGCAGATACGCAGTATTTT.

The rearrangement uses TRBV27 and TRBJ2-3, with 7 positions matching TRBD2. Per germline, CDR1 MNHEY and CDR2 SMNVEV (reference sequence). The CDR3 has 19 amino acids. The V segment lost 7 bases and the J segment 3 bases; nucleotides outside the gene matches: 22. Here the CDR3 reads CASKRDFMGSLGGTDTQYF. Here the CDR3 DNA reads TGTGCCAGCAAACGGGACTTCATGGGCAGTCTGGGGGGGACAGATACGCAGTATTTT.

CDR3 region: CASSPLQGPYNEQFF. The DNA of the CDR3 is TGTGCCAGCAGTCCCTTACAGGGCCCCTACAATGAGCAGTTCTTC. This chain connects TRBV2 to TRBJ2-1; weak D call: TRBD1 (6 bases). Per the germline V gene, CDR1 is SNHLY and CDR2 is FYNNEI. Trimming took 5 bases from V and 2 from J, leaving 13 bases between them. The CDR3 totals 15 residues.